This T cell receptor beta chain was documented in a study of CD8+ T cells in alopecia areata. Stated treatment: oral pan-JAK inhibitor, 5-10 mg twice daily. RNA extraction and reverse transcription yielded cDNA as sequencing template. Measured with immunoSEQ multiplex PCR; TCRdb has only the in-frame clones, and not every one. The sample shows roughly 180,000 clones, 50% to 65% of them seen only once. J was trimmed by 7 bases and V by 0 bases; bases with no gene match: 11. Germline lookup yields CDR1 GTSNPN and CDR2 SVGIG (reference sequence). The CDR3 is 16 amino acids. The sequence was obtained from a human donor with alopecia areata. This specimen consisted of CD8+ T cells sorted from blood, obtained at week 24, from a patient treated with tofacitinib. V and J are TRBV30 and TRBJ2-1, with TRBD1 matching 8 bases. The CDR3 region is CAWSVGVQGDRNEQFF. Written as DNA, the CDR3 is TGTGCCTGGAGTGTAGGGGTACAGGGGGATAGAAATGAGCAGTTCTTC. The full variable domain, its missing parts supplied by reference TRBV30 and TRBJ2-1, is SQTIHQWPATLVQPVGSPLSLECTVEGTSNPNLYWYRQAAGRGLQLLFYSVGIGQISSEVPQNLSASRPQDRQFILSSKKLLLSDSGFYLCAWSVGVQGDRNEQFFGPGTRLTVL.